The 6 T cell receptor beta chains reported below all come from one sample, sequenced in a study of cytomegalovirus exposure and HLA in healthy donors. The PCR contained 60 Vbeta and 13 Jbeta primers. Here immunoSEQ multiplex PCR was the method, and the copy in TCRdb shows in-frame clones only, minus some. The table counts under 200,000 clones; 2% to 2.5% lies in the top ten. The specimen was PBMCs. These receptors all stem from a man aged 30 to 39 in good health and CMV-seronegative.

This chain connects TRBV27 to TRBJ1-2, with 8 bases that match TRBD1. The germline V gene encodes CDR1 MNHEY and CDR2 SMNVEV (reference sequence). V gave up 6 bases and J gave up 3 bases; unmatched junction bases: 6. The CDR3 spans 14 residues. CDR3 loop: CASRIDRGDYGYTF. CDR3 sequence (DNA): TGTGCCAGCAGGATTGACAGGGGAGACTATGGCTACACCTTC.

The gene calls are TRBV14 and TRBJ1-1, with D perhaps matching TRBD1 (6 bases). Germline values: CDR1 SGHDN, CDR2 FVKESK. There are 17 residues in the CDR3. Deletions cut 4 bases from V and 1 base from J, with 19 bases between. The CDR3 bases are TGTGCCAGCAGCCCTCTCCCTGGACAGCTGAGGAACACTGAAGCTTTCTTT. Its protein product is CASSPLPGQLRNTEAFF.

The chain combines TRBV19 with TRBJ2-6, with D possibly TRBD1 on 5 matching bases. Germline lookup yields CDR1 LNHDA and CDR2 SQIVND (reference sequence). The V and J ends lost 2 bases and 3 bases respectively, with 23 bases between them. CDR3 length equals 20 residues. The CDR3 coding sequence is TGTGCCAGTAGTATAAGGTGGAAAGACAGACGCTCGTATGGGGCCAACGTCCTGACTTTC. Its translation: CASSIRWKDRRSYGANVLTF.

The V call is TRBV7-9, the J call TRBJ1-1, with D uncertain. Germline V gene data show CDR1 as SEHNR and CDR2 as FQNEAQ (reference sequence). The ends were cut back, 4 bases at V and 1 base at J, with 7 bases in the middle. The CDR3 runs to 13 residues. The CDR3 loop is CASSWTQNTEAFF. DNA for the CDR3: TGTGCCAGCAGCTGGACTCAGAACACTGAAGCTTTCTTT. The full variable domain, rest sourced from reference TRBV7-9 and TRBJ1-1, is DTGVSQNPRHKITKRGQNVTFRCDPISEHNRLYWYRQTLGQGPEFLTYFQNEAQLEKSRLLSDRFSAERPKGSFSTLEIQRTEQGDSAMYLCASSWTQNTEAFFGQGTRLTVV.

The chain has TRBV5-1 and TRBJ2-6, with D possibly matching TRBD2 (5 bases). Germline loops: CDR1 SGHRS, CDR2 YFSETQ. The CDR3 runs to 15 residues. V was shortened by 4 bases and J by 0 bases, with 8 bases between the two germline ends. The CDR3, as DNA: TGCGCCAGCAGCCGAGGGAACTCTGGGGCCAACGTCCTGACTTTC. Its translation is CASSRGNSGANVLTF.

The chain joins TRBV18 to TRBJ2-1, with TRBD2 identical over 7 bases. Unmatched junction bases numbered 10, after V lost 6 bases and J lost 5 bases. In germline, CDR1 is KGHSH, CDR2 LQKENI. This CDR3 comprises 15 residues. CDR3 DNA sequence: TGTGCCAGCTCGCAGATAGCGGGCATCGACAATGAGCAGTTCTTC. Protein product: CASSQIAGIDNEQFF. Together with reference TRBV18 and TRBJ2-1, the CDR3 gives the full variable domain: NAGVMQNPRHLVRRRGQEARLRCSPMKGHSHVYWYRQLPEEGLKFMVYLQKENIIDESGMPKERFSAEFPKEGPSILRIQQVVRGDSAAYFCASSQIAGIDNEQFFGPGTRLTVL.